Shown below are 21 T cell receptor beta chains from a single sample sequenced in a study of response to subunit inactivated influenza vaccine listed by TCRdb under 2018. The library was made by RT-PCR. Sequencing relied on an Illumina HiSeq 2500. The public reads were reanalyzed by TCRdb: fastp trimming at Q25, MiXCR alignment, in-frame beta chains only. Rows are unified per CDR3 protein, each entry keeping the most common DNA and genes. The sample contains about 240,000 distinct CDR3 sequences, about 12% of them found a single time. Of the sample, approximately 7.8% is held by the ten largest clones. The sample consisted of non-naive T cells sorted from PBMCs, taken around 14 days before vaccination. The meaning of the sample's cell subset or site label: memory T cell fraction. The receptors originated from a man aged 50 to 59 who received an inactivated influenza vaccine. Donor details come from another sample of the same person, matched by shared clones.

This sequence joins TRBV14 and TRBJ1-2, with unresolved D. Germline CDR1 is SGHDN and CDR2 is FVKESK. Trimming shortened V by 0 bases and J by 8 bases, and 7 bases separated the two germline ends. The CDR3 is made up of 12 amino acids. CDR3 DNA: TGTGCCAGCAGCCAAGATTTTGGCGGCTACACCTTC. Its protein is CASSQDFGGYTF.

The sample holds a few counts of this clonotype. The CDR3 reads CASSQGRTEADTQYF. CDR3 bases: TGTGCCAGCAGCCAAGGTCGGACTGAGGCCGATACGCAGTATTTT. J is TRBJ2-3 and V is TRBV4-2, with D possibly matching TRBD2 (5 bases). Germline V lookup: CDR1 LGHNA, CDR2 YNFKEQ. V lost 1 base to trimming and J lost 6 bases, with 14 bases between them. The CDR3 has 15 amino acids.

This clonotype was detected ten times or more. The rearrangement links TRBV5-1 to TRBJ2-5; 8 positions match TRBD1. V lost 4 bases to trimming and J lost 4 bases; unmatched junction nucleotides: 6. The CDR3 runs 14 residues. Germline CDR1 reads SGHRS; CDR2 reads YFSETQ. The DNA for the CDR3 is TGCGCCAGCAGCCCGACAGGGGTAGGAGAGACCCAGTACTTC. Translated, it gives CASSPTGVGETQYF.

This rearrangement joins TRBV20-1 to TRBJ2-1; D may be TRBD2 (6 bases). CDR1 and CDR2 (germline): DFQATT, SNEGSKA (reference sequence). The V end was cut by 0 bases, the J end by 0 bases, with 9 bases between. The CDR3 extends over 15 amino acids. CDR3: CSARDSGSSYNEQFF. In DNA form, the CDR3 reads TGCAGTGCTAGAGATAGCGGTTCCTCCTACAATGAGCAGTTCTTC.

This clonotype appeared a few times. The chain employs TRBV10-3 and TRBJ1-2; maybe TRBD1 (5 bases). V lost 2 bases and J 0 bases, leaving 7 bases between the germline ends. The V gene's germline CDR1 is ENHRY and CDR2 SYGVKD. The CDR3 totals 14 residues. The CDR3 loop reads CAISEGGSNYGYTF. DNA for the CDR3: TGTGCCATCAGTGAGGGGGGATCTAACTATGGCTACACCTTC.

This clonotype appeared a few times. J is TRBJ2-1 and V is TRBV11-2; D uncertain. There are 14 residues in the CDR3. Germline CDR1 and CDR2: SGHAT and FQNNGV. With 1 base removed from V and 0 bases from J, the gap between germline ends came to 4 bases. The CDR3 DNA follows: TGTGCCAGCAGCTTAGCGGGCTCCTACAATGAGCAGTTCTTC. Amino acids: CASSLAGSYNEQFF.

This rearrangement joins TRBV9 to TRBJ2-3; D assignment may be TRBD1 or TRBD2 (6 bases each). Per germline, CDR1 SGDLS and CDR2 YYNGEE. The CDR3 runs 15 residues. Trimming removed 0 bases at V and 5 bases at J, with 13 bases between. The CDR3 DNA is TGTGCCAGCAGCGTAGCGGGGGCCCCTCAAGATACGCAGTATTTT. Translated, it gives CASSVAGAPQDTQYF.

The rearrangement joins TRBV5-1 to TRBJ1-3; maybe TRBD1 (5 bases). Trimming took off 0 bases at V and 0 bases at J, with 7 bases between the two ends. This CDR3 is built from 15 residues. The germline gives CDR1 SGHRS, CDR2 YFSETQ. The CDR3 loop reads CASSLVGASGNTIYF. The CDR3 bases are TGCGCCAGCAGCTTGGTTGGGGCCTCTGGAAACACCATATATTTT.

The rearrangement links TRBV20-1 to TRBJ2-7, with D perhaps being TRBD1 or TRBD2 (5 bases each). The CDR3 is 14 residues long. Trimming stripped 0 bases from V and 7 bases from J, with 16 bases between. CDR1 and CDR2 from the germline V gene are DFQATT and SNEGSKA (reference sequence). Here the CDR3 DNA reads TGCAGTGCTAGAGATATGGGACCGAATATGGAGCAGTACTTC. As protein: CSARDMGPNMEQYF.

This clonotype has more than one count but fewer than ten. The V gene is TRBV12-3 or TRBV12-4, the J gene TRBJ2-1; TRBD2 matches at 9 bases. V dropped 3 bases and J dropped 0; count of bases not matched to a gene: 3. There are 16 residues in the CDR3. CDR3 coding DNA: TGTGCCAGCAGTTTGCTAGCGGGGAACTCCTACAATGAGCAGTTCTTC. The encoded protein is CASSLLAGNSYNEQFF.

V gene TRBV6-6 combines with J gene TRBJ2-1; D remains ambiguous. Germline CDR1 is MNHNY and CDR2 is SVGAGI (reference sequence). CDR3 length: 12 residues. Trimming removed 2 bases at V and 8 bases at J, with 7 bases between. The CDR3 is CASSYQSHEQFF. CDR3 in DNA: TGTGCCAGCAGTTACCAGTCCCATGAGCAGTTCTTC.

This sequence joins TRBV28 and TRBJ2-5; D is uncertain. There are 10 residues in the CDR3. CDR1 is MDHEN, CDR2 SYDVKM, per germline. Deletions cut 4 bases from V and 4 bases from J, with 1 base between. The CDR3 DNA sequence: TGTGCCAGCAGTTCAGAGACCCAGTACTTC. Residues: CASSSETQYF.

This clonotype was observed a handful of times. J is TRBJ2-5 and V is TRBV14; possible D gene TRBD2, 5 bases. Germline V gives CDR1 SGHDN, CDR2 FVKESK. The CDR3 extends over 13 amino acids. Between the trimmed V and J ends, which lost 3 bases and 2 bases, there was a span of 7 bases. The CDR3 bases are TGTGCCAGCAGCCAGAGGAGGCAAGAGACCCAGTACTTC. Its protein is CASSQRRQETQYF.

In DNA, the CDR3 is TGTGCCAGCAGCAATGGAACAGGGGCTGGGGCCAACGTCCTGACTTTC. This codes for CASSNGTGAGANVLTF. The genes are TRBV21-1 and TRBJ2-6; the table's D call, TRBD1, has no DNA check behind it. TRBV21-1 is listed as a pseudogene. The length of the CDR3 is 16 residues.

This clonotype turned up a few times. CDR3: CASRRQGSGGELFF. CDR3 sequence (DNA): TGTGCCAGCAGAAGACAGGGCTCTGGCGGGGAGCTGTTTTTT. V usage is TRBV12-3 or TRBV12-4 and J usage is TRBJ2-2; 7 bases agree with TRBD1. The CDR3 sequence is 14 residues long. With V trimmed by 6 bases and J by 7 bases, 8 bases remained unmatched.

V is TRBV6-2 or TRBV6-3 and J is TRBJ2-7; TRBD2 matches at 10 bases. From germline, CDR1 is MNHEY and CDR2 SVGEGT. The V and J ends lost 6 bases and 0 bases, in that order; junction bases with no gene match: 5. There are 15 residues in the CDR3. Written as DNA, the CDR3 is TGTGCCAGCAGCCCAGCGGGAGGGAGCTCCTACGAGCAGTACTTC. It encodes CASSPAGGSSYEQYF.

This clonotype was picked up a small number of times. The V call is TRBV20-1, the J call TRBJ1-5; D is unclear. The CDR3 runs to 14 residues. Trimming removed 0 bases at V and 5 bases at J, with 11 bases between. Per germline, CDR1 DFQATT and CDR2 SNEGSKA (reference sequence). CDR3 in amino acids: CSARDSAGHQPQHF. The CDR3 nucleotides are TGCAGTGCTAGAGATTCGGCAGGCCATCAGCCCCAGCATTTT.

This clonotype has ten or more counts. The CDR3 spells CSARVRGLQETQYF. The CDR3 DNA reads TGCAGTGCTAGAGTTAGGGGCCTGCAAGAGACCCAGTACTTC. This chain connects TRBV20-1 to TRBJ2-5, with D maybe TRBD1 (5 bases). CDR1 is DFQATT and CDR2 is SNEGSKA in the germline V gene (reference sequence). The V gene lost 1 base and the J gene lost 2 bases, with 11 bases spanning the gap. The CDR3 is 14 residues long.

This clonotype turned up a few times. This chain joins TRBV6-2 or TRBV6-3 and TRBJ2-3, with 11 bases aligning to TRBD2. The germline gives CDR1 MNHEY, CDR2 SVGEGT. With 7 bases clipped from V and 4 bases from J, the junction kept 10 bases outside the gene matches. There are 16 residues in the CDR3. The CDR3 coding sequence is TGTGCCAGCAACCAATTCCGGGGACTAGCGGCAGATACGCAGTATTTT. The encoded protein is CASNQFRGLAADTQYF.

This clonotype was detected many times. The chain employs TRBV6-4 and TRBJ2-1; the match to TRBD1 covers 7 bases. This CDR3 has 13 residues. V trimming: 10 bases; J trimming: 7 bases; junction bases outside the gene matches: 10. Germline V gives CDR1 MRHNA, CDR2 SNTAGT. The CDR3 loop is CATARDRRNEQFF. DNA of the CDR3: TGTGCCACCGCCCGGGACAGACGTAATGAGCAGTTCTTC.

The chain recombines TRBV6-5 with TRBJ2-3, with D possibly matching TRBD1 (6 bases). The germline gives CDR1 MNHEY, CDR2 SVGAGI. The V and J ends lost 7 bases and 5 bases respectively, with 16 bases between them. This CDR3 contains 14 residues. The CDR3 DNA follows: TGTGCCAGCAATTTAGGACTGGGACAAGATACGCAGTATTTT. Amino acid sequence: CASNLGLGQDTQYF.